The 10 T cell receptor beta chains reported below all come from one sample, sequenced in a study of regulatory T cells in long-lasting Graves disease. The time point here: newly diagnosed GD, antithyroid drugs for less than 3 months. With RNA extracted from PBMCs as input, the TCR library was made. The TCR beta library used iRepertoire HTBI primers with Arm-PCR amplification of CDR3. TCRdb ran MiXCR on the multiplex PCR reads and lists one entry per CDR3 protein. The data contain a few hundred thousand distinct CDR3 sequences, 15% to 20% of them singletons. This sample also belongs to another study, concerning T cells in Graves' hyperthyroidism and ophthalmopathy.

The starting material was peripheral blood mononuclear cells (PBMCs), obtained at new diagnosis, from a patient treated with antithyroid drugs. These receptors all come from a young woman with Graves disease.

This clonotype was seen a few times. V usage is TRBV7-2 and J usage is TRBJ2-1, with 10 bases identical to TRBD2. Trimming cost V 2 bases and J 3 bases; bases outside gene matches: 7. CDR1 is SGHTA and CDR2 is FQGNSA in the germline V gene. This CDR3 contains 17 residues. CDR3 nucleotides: TGTGCCAGCAGCTTATGGACCGGGACTAGCGACTACAATGAGCAGTTCTTC. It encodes CASSLWTGTSDYNEQFF.

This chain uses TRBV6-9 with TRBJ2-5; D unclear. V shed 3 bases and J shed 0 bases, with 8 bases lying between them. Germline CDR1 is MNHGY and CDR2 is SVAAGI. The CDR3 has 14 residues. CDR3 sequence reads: CASSYWADQETQYF. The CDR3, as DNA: TGTGCCAGCAGTTACTGGGCAGACCAAGAGACCCAGTACTTC.

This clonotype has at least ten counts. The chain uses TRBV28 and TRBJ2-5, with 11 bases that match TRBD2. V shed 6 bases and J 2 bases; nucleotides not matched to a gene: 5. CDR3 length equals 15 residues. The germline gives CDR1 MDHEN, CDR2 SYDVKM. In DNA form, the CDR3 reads TGTGCCAGCAGCAAGGGACTAGCGGCTCAAGAGACCCAGTACTTC. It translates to CASSKGLAAQETQYF.

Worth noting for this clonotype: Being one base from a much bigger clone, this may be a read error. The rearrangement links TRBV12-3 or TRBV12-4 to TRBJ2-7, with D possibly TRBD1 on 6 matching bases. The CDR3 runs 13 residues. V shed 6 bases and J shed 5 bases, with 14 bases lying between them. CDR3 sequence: CASRLRGSHEQYF. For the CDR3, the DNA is TGTGCCAGCAGACTCAGGGGTTCCCACGAGCAGTACTTC.

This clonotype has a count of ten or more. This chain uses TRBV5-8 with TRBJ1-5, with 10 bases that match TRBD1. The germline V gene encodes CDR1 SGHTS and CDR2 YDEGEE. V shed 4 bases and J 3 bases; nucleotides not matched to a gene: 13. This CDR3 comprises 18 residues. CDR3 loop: CASSPGQGVVGPNQPQHF. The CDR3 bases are TGTGCCAGCAGCCCTGGACAGGGGGTAGTGGGCCCCAATCAGCCCCAGCATTTT. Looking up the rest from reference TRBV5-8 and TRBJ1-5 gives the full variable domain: EAGVTQSPTHLIKTRGQQATLRCSPISGHTSVYWYQQALGLGLQFLLWYDEGEERNRGNFPPRFSGRQFPNYSSELNVNALELEDSALYLCASSPGQGVVGPNQPQHFGDGTRLSIL.

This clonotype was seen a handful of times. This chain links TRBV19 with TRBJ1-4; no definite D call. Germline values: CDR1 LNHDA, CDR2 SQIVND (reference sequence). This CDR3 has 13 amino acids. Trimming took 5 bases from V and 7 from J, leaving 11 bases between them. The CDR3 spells CASSSLRGEKLFF. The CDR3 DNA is TGTGCCAGTAGTTCGTTGCGGGGTGAAAAACTGTTTTTT.

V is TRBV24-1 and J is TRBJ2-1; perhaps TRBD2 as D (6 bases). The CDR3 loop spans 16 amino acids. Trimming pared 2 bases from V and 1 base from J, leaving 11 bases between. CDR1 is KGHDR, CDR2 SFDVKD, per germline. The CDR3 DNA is TGTGCCACCAGTGATTCGCTAGCGTTTTCCTACAATGAGCAGTTCTTC. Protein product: CATSDSLAFSYNEQFF.

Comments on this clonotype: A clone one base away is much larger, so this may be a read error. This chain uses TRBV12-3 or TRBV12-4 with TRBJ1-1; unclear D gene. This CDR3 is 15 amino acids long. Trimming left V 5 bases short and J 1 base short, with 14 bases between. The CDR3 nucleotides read TGTGCCAGCAGTAGCCGCCAGGCACAGAACACTGAAGCTTTCTTT. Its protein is CASSSRQAQNTEAFF.

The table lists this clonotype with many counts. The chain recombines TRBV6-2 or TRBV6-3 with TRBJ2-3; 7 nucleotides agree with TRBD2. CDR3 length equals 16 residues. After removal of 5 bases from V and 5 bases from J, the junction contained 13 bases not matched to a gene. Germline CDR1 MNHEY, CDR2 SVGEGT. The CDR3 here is CASSRLAVPSIDTQYF. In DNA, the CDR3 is TGTGCCAGCAGTCGACTAGCTGTTCCCTCGATAGATACGCAGTATTTT.

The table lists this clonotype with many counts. The CDR3 loop reads CASSSRTGTGNTIYF. The CDR3 coding sequence is TGTGCCAGCAGCTCGAGGACAGGGACGGGAAACACCATATATTTT. The V gene is TRBV7-2, the J gene TRBJ1-3; 8 bases are a match to TRBD1. V shed 4 bases and J 4 bases; nucleotides not matched to a gene: 6. CDR1 is SGHTA, CDR2 FQGNSA, per germline. This CDR3 is built from 15 residues. Together with reference TRBV7-2 and TRBJ1-3, the CDR3 gives the full variable domain: GAGVSQSPSNKVTEKGKDVELRCDPISGHTALYWYRQSLGQGLEFLIYFQGNSAPDKSGLPSDRFSAERTGGSVSTLTIQRTQQEDSAVYLCASSSRTGTGNTIYFGEGSWLTVV.